This TCR beta chain came from a study of T cell clones after liver transplantation. Study-wide results and limits: The donor-reactive repertoire was only partly measurable in a couple of subjects, lacking donor cells.

Some clones are missing from TCRdb's copy, which holds only in-frame ones; the method was immunoSEQ multiplex PCR. The profile shows around 97,000 clones, around 84% of them singletons. V gave up 5 bases and J gave up 1 base; unmatched junction bases: 1. Germline V gives CDR1 SGHAT, CDR2 FQNNGV. The CDR3 has 14 residues. This clone was detected once. Its antigen is unknown. This TCR was sampled from a human patient who received a liver transplant. Some T cells may be provided by the graft donor. The chain uses TRBV11-2 and TRBJ1-3; TRBD1 matches 8 bases. The sequencing here drew on CD4+ T cells from blood, taken roughly 50 months after liver transplant. This CDR3 is CASSRDRSGNTIYF. The CDR3 DNA follows: TGTGCCAGCAGCCGGGACAGGTCTGGAAACACCATATATTTT.